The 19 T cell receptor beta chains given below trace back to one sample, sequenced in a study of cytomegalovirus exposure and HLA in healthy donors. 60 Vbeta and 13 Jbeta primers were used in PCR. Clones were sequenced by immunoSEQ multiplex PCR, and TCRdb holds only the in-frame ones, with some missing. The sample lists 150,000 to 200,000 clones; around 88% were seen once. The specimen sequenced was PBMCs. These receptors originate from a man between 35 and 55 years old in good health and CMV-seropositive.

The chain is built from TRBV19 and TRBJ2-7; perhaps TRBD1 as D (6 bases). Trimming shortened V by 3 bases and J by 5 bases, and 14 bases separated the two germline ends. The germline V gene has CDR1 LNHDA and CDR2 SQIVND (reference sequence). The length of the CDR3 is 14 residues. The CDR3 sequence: CASSINRDSHEQYF. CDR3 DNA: TGTGCCAGTAGTATTAACAGGGATTCTCACGAGCAGTACTTC.

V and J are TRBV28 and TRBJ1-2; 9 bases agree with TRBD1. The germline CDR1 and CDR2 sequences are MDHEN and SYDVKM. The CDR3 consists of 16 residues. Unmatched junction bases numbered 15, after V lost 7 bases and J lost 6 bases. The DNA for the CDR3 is TGTGCCAGCATTCCCGACGGGACAGGGCTTAGCGATGGCTACACCTTC. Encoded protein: CASIPDGTGLSDGYTF.

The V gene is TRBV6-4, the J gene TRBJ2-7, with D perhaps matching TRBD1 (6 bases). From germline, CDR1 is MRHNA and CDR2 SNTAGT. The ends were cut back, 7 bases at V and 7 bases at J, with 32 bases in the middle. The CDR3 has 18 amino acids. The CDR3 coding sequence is TGTGCCAGCACCACCCTCTCCCCTACCGGGACAACCGAGCGAGAGCAGTACTTC. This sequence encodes CASTTLSPTGTTEREQYF.

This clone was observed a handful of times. The chain's CDR3 is CASSLEGTSDTQYF. The DNA of the CDR3 is TGTGCCAGCAGCTTAGAGGGGACATCGGATACGCAGTATTTT. The rearrangement links TRBV7-9 to TRBJ2-3; weak D call: TRBD1 (6 bases). Looked up from germline, CDR1 is SEHNR and CDR2 is FQNEAQ (reference sequence). This CDR3 has 14 amino acids. Trimming shortened V by 1 base and J by 6 bases, and 11 bases separated the two germline ends.

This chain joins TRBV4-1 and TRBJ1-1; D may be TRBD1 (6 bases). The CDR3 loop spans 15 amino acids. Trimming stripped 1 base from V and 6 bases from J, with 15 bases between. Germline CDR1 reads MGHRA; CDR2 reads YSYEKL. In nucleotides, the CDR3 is TGCGCCAGCAGCCAAGGGGGGGGGCAGATGGCTGAAGCTTTCTTT. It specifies CASSQGGGQMAEAFF.

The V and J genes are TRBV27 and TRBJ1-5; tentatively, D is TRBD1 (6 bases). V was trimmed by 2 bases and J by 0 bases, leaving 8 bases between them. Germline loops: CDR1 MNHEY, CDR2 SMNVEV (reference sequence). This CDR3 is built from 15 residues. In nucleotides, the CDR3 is TGTGCCAGCAGTTTAACAGGGCGTAGCAATCAGCCCCAGCATTTT. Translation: CASSLTGRSNQPQHF.

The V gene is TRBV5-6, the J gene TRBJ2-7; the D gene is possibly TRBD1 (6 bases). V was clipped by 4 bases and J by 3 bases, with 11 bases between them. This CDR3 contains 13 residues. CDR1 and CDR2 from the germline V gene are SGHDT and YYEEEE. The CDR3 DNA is TGTGCCAGCAGCCCGGACAGTTTCTACGAGCAGTACTTC. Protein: CASSPDSFYEQYF. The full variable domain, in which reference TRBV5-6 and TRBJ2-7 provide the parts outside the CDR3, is DAGVTQSPTHLIKTRGQQVTLRCSPKSGHDTVSWYQQALGQGPQFIFQYYEEEERQRGNFPDRFSGHQFPNYSSELNVNALLLGDSALYLCASSPDSFYEQYFGPGTRLTVT.

This CDR3 reads CASSSFRGSESYTF. CDR3 DNA sequence: TGTGCCAGCAGCTCCTTCAGGGGCTCCGAAAGCTACACCTTC. The chain links TRBV7-2 to TRBJ1-2, with a tentative D call TRBD1 (6 bases). Germline V gene lookup returns CDR1 SGHTA and CDR2 FQGNSA. Trimming left V 4 bases short and J 9 bases short, with 18 bases between. This CDR3 has 14 amino acids.

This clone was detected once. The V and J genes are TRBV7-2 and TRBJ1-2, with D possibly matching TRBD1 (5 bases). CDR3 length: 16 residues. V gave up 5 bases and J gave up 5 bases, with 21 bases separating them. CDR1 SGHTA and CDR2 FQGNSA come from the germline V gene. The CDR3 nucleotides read TGTGCCAGCAGCCCAATGGGGCCAGGGAACAGTTATGGCTACACCTTC. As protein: CASSPMGPGNSYGYTF. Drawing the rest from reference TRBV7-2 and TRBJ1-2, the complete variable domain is GAGVSQSPSNKVTEKGKDVELRCDPISGHTALYWYRQSLGQGLEFLIYFQGNSAPDKSGLPSDRFSAERTGGSVSTLTIQRTQQEDSAVYLCASSPMGPGNSYGYTFGSGTRLTVV.

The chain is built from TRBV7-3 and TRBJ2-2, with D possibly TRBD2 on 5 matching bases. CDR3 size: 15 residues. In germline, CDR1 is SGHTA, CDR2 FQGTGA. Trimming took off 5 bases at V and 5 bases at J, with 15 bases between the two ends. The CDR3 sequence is CASSPSVRGTGELFF. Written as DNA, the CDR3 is TGTGCCAGCAGCCCCTCTGTCCGAGGGACCGGGGAGCTGTTTTTT.

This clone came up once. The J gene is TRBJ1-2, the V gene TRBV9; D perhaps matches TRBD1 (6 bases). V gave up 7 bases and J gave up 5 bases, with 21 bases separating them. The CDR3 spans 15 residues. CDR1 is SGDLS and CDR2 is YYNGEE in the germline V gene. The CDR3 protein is CASGGDTGIPYGYTF. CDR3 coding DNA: TGTGCCAGCGGCGGCGATACAGGGATTCCTTATGGCTACACCTTC.

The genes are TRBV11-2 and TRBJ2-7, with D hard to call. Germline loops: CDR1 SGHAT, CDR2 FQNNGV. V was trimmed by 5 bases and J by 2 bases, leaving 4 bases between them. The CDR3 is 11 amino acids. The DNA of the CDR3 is TGTGCCAGCAGCCGAGCCTACGAGCAGTACTTC. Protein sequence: CASSRAYEQYF.

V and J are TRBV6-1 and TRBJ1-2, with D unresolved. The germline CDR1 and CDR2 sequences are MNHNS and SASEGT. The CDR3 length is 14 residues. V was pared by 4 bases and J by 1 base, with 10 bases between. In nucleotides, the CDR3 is TGTGCCAGCAGTGGGCCGGGTCTTAACTATGGCTACACCTTC. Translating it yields CASSGPGLNYGYTF.

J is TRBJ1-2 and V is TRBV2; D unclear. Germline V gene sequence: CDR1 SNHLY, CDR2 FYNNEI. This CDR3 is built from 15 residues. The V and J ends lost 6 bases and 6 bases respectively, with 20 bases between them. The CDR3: CASRSQPATAHGYTF. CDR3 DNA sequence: TGTGCCAGCAGATCACAACCCGCCACAGCACATGGCTACACCTTC.

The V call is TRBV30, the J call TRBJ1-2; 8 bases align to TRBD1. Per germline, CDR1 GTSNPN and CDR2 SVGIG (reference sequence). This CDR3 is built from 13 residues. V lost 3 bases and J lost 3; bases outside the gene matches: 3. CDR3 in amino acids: CAWRAGGYYGYTF. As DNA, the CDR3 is TGTGCCTGGAGAGCAGGGGGCTACTATGGCTACACCTTC.

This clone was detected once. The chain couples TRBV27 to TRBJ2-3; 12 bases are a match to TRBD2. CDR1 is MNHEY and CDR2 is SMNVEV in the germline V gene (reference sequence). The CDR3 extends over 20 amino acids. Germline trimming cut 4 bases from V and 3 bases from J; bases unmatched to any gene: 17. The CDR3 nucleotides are TGTGCCAGCAGTTCCCATATTCCCCTGACTAGCGGGAGTTCAACAGATACGCAGTATTTT. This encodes CASSSHIPLTSGSSTDTQYF.

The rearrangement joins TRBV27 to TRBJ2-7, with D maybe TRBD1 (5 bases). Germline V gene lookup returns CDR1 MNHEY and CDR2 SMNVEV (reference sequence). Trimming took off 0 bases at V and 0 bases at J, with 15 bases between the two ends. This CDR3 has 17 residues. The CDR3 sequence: CASSLSIGAESSYEQYF. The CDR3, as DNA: TGTGCCAGCAGTTTATCGATTGGGGCAGAGTCCTCCTACGAGCAGTACTTC.

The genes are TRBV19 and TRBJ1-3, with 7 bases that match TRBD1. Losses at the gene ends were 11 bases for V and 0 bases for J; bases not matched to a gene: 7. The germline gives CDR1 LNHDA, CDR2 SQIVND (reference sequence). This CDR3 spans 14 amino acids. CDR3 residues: CASRDSLSGNTIYF. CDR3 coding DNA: TGTGCCTCTCGGGACAGCCTCTCTGGAAACACCATATATTTT.

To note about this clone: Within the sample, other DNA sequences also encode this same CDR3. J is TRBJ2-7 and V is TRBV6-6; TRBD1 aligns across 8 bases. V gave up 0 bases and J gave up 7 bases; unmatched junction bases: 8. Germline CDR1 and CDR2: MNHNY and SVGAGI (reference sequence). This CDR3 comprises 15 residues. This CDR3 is CASSYSGQGAREQYF. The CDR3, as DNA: TGTGCCAGCAGTTACTCGGGGCAGGGGGCGAGAGAGCAGTACTTC.